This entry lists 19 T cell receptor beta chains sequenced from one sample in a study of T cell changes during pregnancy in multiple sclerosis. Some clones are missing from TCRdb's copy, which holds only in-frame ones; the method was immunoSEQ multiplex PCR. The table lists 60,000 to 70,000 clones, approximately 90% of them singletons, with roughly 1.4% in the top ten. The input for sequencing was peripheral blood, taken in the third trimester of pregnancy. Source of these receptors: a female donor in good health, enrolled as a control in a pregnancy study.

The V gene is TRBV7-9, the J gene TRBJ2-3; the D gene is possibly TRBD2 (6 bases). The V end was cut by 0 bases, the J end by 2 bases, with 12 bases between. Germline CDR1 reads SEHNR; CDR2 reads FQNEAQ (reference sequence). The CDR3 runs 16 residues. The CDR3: CASSLAGGAATDTQYF. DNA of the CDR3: TGTGCCAGCAGCTTAGCGGGCGGGGCCGCCACAGATACGCAGTATTTT.

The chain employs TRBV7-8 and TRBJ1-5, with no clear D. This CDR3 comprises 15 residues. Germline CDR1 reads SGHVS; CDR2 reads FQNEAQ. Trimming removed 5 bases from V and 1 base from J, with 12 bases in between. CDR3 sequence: CASSAGVLSNQPQHF. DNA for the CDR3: TGTGCCAGCAGCGCCGGAGTACTCAGCAATCAGCCCCAGCATTTT.

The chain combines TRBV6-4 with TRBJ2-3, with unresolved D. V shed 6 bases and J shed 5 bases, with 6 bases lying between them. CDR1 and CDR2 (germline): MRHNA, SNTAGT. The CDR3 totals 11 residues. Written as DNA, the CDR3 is TGTGCCAGCAGCGACCGAGATACGCAGTATTTT. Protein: CASSDRDTQYF.

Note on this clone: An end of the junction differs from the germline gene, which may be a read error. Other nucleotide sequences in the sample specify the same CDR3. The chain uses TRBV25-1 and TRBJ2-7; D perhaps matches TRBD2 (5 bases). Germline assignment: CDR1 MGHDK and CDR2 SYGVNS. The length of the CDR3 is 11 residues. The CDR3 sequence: CASRVGREPYF. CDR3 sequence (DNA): TGCGCCAGCCGGGTTGGGAGAGAGCCGTACTTC.

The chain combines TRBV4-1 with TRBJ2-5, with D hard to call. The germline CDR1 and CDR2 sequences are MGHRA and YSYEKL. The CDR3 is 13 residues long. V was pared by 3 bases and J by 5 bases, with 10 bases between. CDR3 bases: TGCGCCAGCAGCCACCGAACCGGGGAGACCCAGTACTTC. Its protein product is CASSHRTGETQYF.

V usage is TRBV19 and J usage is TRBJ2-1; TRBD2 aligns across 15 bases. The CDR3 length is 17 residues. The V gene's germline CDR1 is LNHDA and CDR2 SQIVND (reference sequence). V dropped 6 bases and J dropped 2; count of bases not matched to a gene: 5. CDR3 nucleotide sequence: TGTGCCAGTAGGGGGACTAGCGGGGGGCCGACCTACAATGAGCAGTTCTTC. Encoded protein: CASRGTSGGPTYNEQFF.

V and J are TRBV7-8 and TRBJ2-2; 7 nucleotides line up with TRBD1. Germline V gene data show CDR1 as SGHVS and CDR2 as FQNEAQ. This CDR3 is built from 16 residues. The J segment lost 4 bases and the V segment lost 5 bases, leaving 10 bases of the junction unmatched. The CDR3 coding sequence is TGTGCCAGCAGCCCAAGACAGGGCTGGAGCACCGGGGAGCTGTTTTTT. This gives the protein CASSPRQGWSTGELFF.

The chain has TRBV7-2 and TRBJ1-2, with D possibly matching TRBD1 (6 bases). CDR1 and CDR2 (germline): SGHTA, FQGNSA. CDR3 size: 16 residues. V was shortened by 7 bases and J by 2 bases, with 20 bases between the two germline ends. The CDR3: CASNPGRDRLNYGYTF. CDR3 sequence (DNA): TGTGCCAGCAACCCCGGGCGAGACAGGTTAAACTATGGCTACACCTTC.

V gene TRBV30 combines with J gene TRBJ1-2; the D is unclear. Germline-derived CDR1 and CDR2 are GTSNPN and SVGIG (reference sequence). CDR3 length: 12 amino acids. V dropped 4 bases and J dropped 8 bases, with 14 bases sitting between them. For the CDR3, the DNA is TGTGCCTGGAACGGGATAGCTATCGGCTACACCTTC. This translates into CAWNGIAIGYTF.

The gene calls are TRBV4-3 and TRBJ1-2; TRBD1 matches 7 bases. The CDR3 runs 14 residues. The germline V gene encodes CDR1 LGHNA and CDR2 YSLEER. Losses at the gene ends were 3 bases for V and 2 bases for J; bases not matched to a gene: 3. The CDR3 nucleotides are TGCGCCAGCAGCCAGCAACAGGGGAACTATGGCTACACCTTC. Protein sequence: CASSQQQGNYGYTF.

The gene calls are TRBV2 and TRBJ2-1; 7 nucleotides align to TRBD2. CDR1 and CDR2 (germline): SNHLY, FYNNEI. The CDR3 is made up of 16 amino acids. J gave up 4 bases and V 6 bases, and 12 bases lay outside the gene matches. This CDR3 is CASRKTGRELYNEQFF. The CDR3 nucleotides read TGTGCCAGCAGAAAGACGGGGAGGGAACTTTACAATGAGCAGTTCTTC.

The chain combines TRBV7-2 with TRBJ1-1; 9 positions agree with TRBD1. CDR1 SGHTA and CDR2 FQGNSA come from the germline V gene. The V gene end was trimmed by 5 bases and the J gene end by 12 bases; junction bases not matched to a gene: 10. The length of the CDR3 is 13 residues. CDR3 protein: CASSQSRDRVSFF. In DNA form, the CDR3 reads TGTGCCAGCAGCCAAAGCCGGGACAGGGTCTCTTTCTTT.

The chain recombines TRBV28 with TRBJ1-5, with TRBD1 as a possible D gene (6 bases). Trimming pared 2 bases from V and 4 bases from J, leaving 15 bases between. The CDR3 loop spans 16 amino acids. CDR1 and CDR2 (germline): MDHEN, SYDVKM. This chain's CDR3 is CASSLKGRGLNQPQHF. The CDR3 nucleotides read TGTGCCAGCAGTTTAAAGGGCAGGGGCCTTAATCAGCCCCAGCATTTT.

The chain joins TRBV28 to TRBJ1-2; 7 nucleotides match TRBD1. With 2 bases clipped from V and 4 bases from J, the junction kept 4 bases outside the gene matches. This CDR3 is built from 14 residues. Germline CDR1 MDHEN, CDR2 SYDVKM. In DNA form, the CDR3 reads TGTGCCAGCAGTTTAGCTGGACAGGCCTATGGCTACACCTTC. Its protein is CASSLAGQAYGYTF.

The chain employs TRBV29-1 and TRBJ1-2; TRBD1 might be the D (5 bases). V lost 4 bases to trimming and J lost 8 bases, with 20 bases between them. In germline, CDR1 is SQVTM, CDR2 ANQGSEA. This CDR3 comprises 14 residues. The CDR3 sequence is CSVVGRDSLPGYTF. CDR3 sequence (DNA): TGCAGCGTTGTCGGTCGGGACTCCCTCCCCGGCTACACCTTC.

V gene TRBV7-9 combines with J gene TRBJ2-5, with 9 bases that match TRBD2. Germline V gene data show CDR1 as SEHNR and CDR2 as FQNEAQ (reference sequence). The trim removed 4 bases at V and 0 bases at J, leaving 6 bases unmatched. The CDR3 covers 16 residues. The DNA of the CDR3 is TGTGCCAGCAGCTCCAGGGGCGGGGGGGACCAAGAGACCCAGTACTTC. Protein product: CASSSRGGGDQETQYF.

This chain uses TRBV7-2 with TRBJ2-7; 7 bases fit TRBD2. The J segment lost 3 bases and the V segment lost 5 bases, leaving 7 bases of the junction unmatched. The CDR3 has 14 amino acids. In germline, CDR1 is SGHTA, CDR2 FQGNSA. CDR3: CASSTRLAIYEQYF. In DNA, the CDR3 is TGTGCCAGCAGCACCCGACTAGCAATCTACGAGCAGTACTTC. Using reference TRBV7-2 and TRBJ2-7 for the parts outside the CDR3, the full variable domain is GAGVSQSPSNKVTEKGKDVELRCDPISGHTALYWYRQSLGQGLEFLIYFQGNSAPDKSGLPSDRFSAERTGGSVSTLTIQRTQQEDSAVYLCASSTRLAIYEQYFGPGTRLTVT.

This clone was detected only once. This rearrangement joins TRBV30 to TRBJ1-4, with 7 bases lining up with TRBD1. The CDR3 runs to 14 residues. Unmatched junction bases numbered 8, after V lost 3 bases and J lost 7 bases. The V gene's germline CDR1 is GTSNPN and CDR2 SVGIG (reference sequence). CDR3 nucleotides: TGTGCCTGGAGCGCCGGGACAGTTGGTGAAAAACTGTTTTTT. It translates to CAWSAGTVGEKLFF.

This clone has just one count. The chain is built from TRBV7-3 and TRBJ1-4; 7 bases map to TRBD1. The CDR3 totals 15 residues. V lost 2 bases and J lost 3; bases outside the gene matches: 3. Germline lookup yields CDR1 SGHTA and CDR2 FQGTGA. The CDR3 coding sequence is TGTGCCAGCAGCTTAGGGGGACAGTCTAATGAAAAACTGTTTTTT. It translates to CASSLGGQSNEKLFF.